A selection of T cell receptor beta chains follows, all from one sample in a study of memory CD4+ T cells and cytomegalovirus serostatus. Profiling relied on immunoSEQ multiplex PCR, and the TCRdb table lists in-frame clones only, not all of them. The sample shows roughly 40,000 clones, 75% to 85% of them seen only once. The specimen was memory CD4+ T cells from blood. The source of these receptors is an adult in good health and CMV-seronegative. CDR3s include the opening cysteine and the closing phenylalanine or tryptophan. The D gene is left open where the match is weak. Only some rows state a clone size, as once, few, many or a class for expanded clones.

>TRBV29-1|TRBD2|TRBJ2-7|.
TGCAGCGTCGGACTAGCGGGAGGGCCAGATGTTGGGGAGCAGTACTTC
CSVGLAGGPDVGEQYF
>TRBV28|.|TRBJ2-5|.
TGTGCCAGCGGAACTTCGGTCCGAGAGACCCAGTACTTC
CASGTSVRETQYF
>TRBV5-6|TRBD2|TRBJ2-7|once
TGTGCCAGCAGCTACCGGACTAGCGGGACCTACGAGCAGTACTTC
CASSYRTSGTYEQYF
>TRBV6-5|TRBD2|TRBJ2-7|.
TGTGCCAGCAGGCCTAGCGGGAGGGTCCACGAGCAGTACTTC
CASRPSGRVHEQYF
>TRBV5-6|TRBD2|TRBJ2-7|once
TGTGCCAGCAGCCATTGGACTAGTCTCGAGCAGTACTTC
CASSHWTSLEQYF
>TRBV7-8|.|TRBJ1-2|.
TGTGCCAGCAGCTTAGGAACTGACTATGGCTACACCTTC
CASSLGTDYGYTF
>TRBV4-1|TRBD2|TRBJ2-5|.
TGCGCCAGCAGCCCAAGGAGCGGGGCGGGGGGGGAGACCCAGTACTTC
CASSPRSGAGGETQYF
>TRBV19|.|TRBJ1-5|few
TGTGCCAGTAGCACCCTGACAGCCCGAGAGCCCCAGCATTTT
CASSTLTAREPQHF
>TRBV5-6|TRBD1|TRBJ1-2|once
TGTGCCAGCAGCTGGAGGGACAGGGGGCGCGTCTATGGCTACACCTTC
CASSWRDRGRVYGYTF
>TRBV29-1|.|TRBJ1-2|.
TGCAGCGCAGAACGATCGGGAGGTGGATATGGCTACACCTTC
CSAERSGGGYGYTF
>TRBV11-2|.|TRBJ2-7|.
TGTGCCAGCAGCTTAGGTGGCGGCCCCGCCTACGAGCAGTACTTC
CASSLGGGPAYEQYF
>TRBV18|.|TRBJ1-2|.
TGTGCCAGCTCACCCGATCAATCGGGGGTAAGCACGTCTGGCTACACCTTC
CASSPDQSGVSTSGYTF
>TRBV19|TRBD1|TRBJ1-5|.
TGTGCCAGTAGTGTTACAGGGGGAGGTCAGCCCCAGCATTTT
CASSVTGGGQPQHF
>TRBV10-3|TRBD1|TRBJ1-5|.
TGTGCCACGACAGGGGGTAGCAATCAGCCCCAGCATTTT
CATTGGSNQPQHF
>TRBV7-2|.|TRBJ2-7|.
TGTGCCAGCAGCCGACCGCCAGGGACATCCTACGAGCAGTACTTC
CASSRPPGTSYEQYF
>TRBV6-1|.|TRBJ1-1|.
TGTGCCAGCAGTACCCGGTGGACTGAAGCTTTCTTT
CASSTRWTEAFF
>TRBV7-6|TRBD2|TRBJ2-3|.
TGTGCCAGCAGCCAACTAGCGGGAGAAGGTAGAGATACGCAGTATTTT
CASSQLAGEGRDTQYF
>TRBV5-1|.|TRBJ1-1|.
TGCGCCAGCAGCTTGACGAGTTTAACTGAAGCTTTCTTT
CASSLTSLTEAFF
>TRBV7-2|.|TRBJ2-7|.
TGTGCCAGCAGCCAACGAGGCGGATCCTACGAGCAGTACTTC
CASSQRGGSYEQYF
>TRBV10-3|TRBD1|TRBJ1-3|.
TGTGCCATCAGGGGGGACAGCTCTGGAAACACCATATATTTT
CAIRGDSSGNTIYF
>TRBV7-2|.|TRBJ2-3|.
TGTGCCAGCAGCTTAGCTCCAGCCCTAGGTGGGGAAGATACGCAGTATTTT
CASSLAPALGGEDTQYF
>TRBV27|.|TRBJ2-7|.
TGTGCCAGCAGTCGCGATCTTTCCTACGAGCAGTACTTC
CASSRDLSYEQYF
>TRBV2|TRBD2|TRBJ2-7|.
TGTGCCAGTTCGGGGCCGCCTCCGGGACTAGGCTACGAGCAGTACTTC
CASSGPPPGLGYEQYF
>TRBV11-2|.|TRBJ2-7|.
TGTGCCAGCAGATCAATAGCGTCGGGCACCTACGAGCAGTACTTC
CASRSIASGTYEQYF
>TRBV7-2|.|TRBJ2-5|.
TGTGCCAGCAGCTTAGCGGGAGCTGAGACCCAGTACTTC
CASSLAGAETQYF
>TRBV6-5|.|TRBJ1-1|.
TGTGCCAGCAGTTACTCAGGGGGGGAGAGTGAAGCTTTCTTT
CASSYSGGESEAFF
>TRBV7-9|.|TRBJ1-5|once
TGTGCCAGCAGCTTAGGGGCAGGGTTGTCTCAGCCCCAGCATTTT
CASSLGAGLSQPQHF
>TRBV2|TRBD1|TRBJ2-7|once
TGTGCCAGCCAAAGGGACAGGGAATACGAGCAGTACTTC
CASQRDREYEQYF
>TRBV5-4|.|TRBJ2-5|.
TGTGCCAGCAGCTTGGACCGAAAGACCCAGTACTTC
CASSLDRKTQYF
>TRBV7-2|TRBD1|TRBJ2-7|once
TGTGCCAGCAGCTTAGCGGGACAGGCCGCCTACGAGCAGTACTTC
CASSLAGQAAYEQYF
>TRBV5-1|TRBD2|TRBJ2-3|.
TGCGCCAGCAGCTTTTTAGCGGGAGGGCCTTCCTCTGGAGATACGCAGTATTTT
CASSFLAGGPSSGDTQYF
>TRBV7-2|TRBD1|TRBJ1-4|.
TGTGCCAGCAGCTTAGATGGGACAGGGAATGAAAAACTGTTTTTT
CASSLDGTGNEKLFF
>TRBV27|TRBD1|TRBJ1-2|few
TGTGCCAGCAGTTCCGCGACAGGGGGGATTGGCTACACCTTC
CASSSATGGIGYTF
>TRBV30|TRBD1|TRBJ1-1|.
TGTGCCTATAGCAGGGGGATGAACACTGAAGCTTTCTTT
CAYSRGMNTEAFF
>TRBV30|.|TRBJ1-3|.
TGTGCCTGGAGTGTCTGGACGGGTTCCTCTGGAAACACCATATATTTT
CAWSVWTGSSGNTIYF
>TRBV19|.|TRBJ2-3|.
TGTGCCAGTAGTAGCACAGGAGCAACAGATACGCAGTATTTT
CASSSTGATDTQYF
>TRBV11-2|.|TRBJ2-1|.
TGTGCCAGCAGCTTAGTAGCAGACGGGCTAGCGATAAACAATGAGCAGTTCTTC
CASSLVADGLAINNEQFF
>TRBV5-4|.|TRBJ1-1|.
TGTGCCAGCAGATTGGGAGAGGGGAACACTGAAGCTTTCTTT
CASRLGEGNTEAFF
>TRBV30|TRBD2|TRBJ2-5|.
TGTGCCTGGAGTACCTTCCGGGAGGAAAAGACCCAGTACTTC
CAWSTFREEKTQYF